This T cell receptor beta chain was recovered during a study of response to subunit inactivated influenza vaccine. Study-level findings and limits: Authors suggested few new T cells are recruited by each seasonal influenza vaccination.

On this clonotype: What it binds is not known.

One entry per CDR3 protein, called by TCRdb with MiXCR from the RT-PCR reads. The repertoire has some 850,000 distinct CDR3 sequences, less than 20% of them found once; the top ten carry approximately 10%. The germline gives CDR1 SGHTA, CDR2 FQGTGA. The CDR3 has 13 amino acids. V lost 0 bases, J lost 8 bases, and 9 bases lay in between. The sequencing used PBMCs from blood, collected less than 6 days after vaccination. The gene calls are TRBV7-3 and TRBJ2-3; D possibly corresponds to TRBD2 (6 bases). This sequence was found in a man aged 45-65 years who received an inactivated influenza vaccine. CDR3 sequence: CASSLTSGSTQYF. The DNA of the CDR3 is TGTGCCAGCAGCTTAACGTCCGGGAGTACGCAGTATTTT.